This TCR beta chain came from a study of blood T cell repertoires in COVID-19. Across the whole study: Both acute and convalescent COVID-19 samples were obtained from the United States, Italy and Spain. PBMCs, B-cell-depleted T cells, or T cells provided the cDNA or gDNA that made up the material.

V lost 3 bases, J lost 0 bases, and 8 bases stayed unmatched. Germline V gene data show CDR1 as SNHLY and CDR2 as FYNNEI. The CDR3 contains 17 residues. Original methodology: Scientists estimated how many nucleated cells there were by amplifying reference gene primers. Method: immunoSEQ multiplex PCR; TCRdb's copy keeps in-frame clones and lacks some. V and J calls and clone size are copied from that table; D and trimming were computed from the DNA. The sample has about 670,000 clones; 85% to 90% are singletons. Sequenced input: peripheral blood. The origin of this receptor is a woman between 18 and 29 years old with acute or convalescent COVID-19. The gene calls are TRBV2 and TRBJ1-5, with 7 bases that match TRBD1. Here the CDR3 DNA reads TGTGCCAGCAGTGACCAAGGACAGGCGTCTAGCAATCAGCCCCAGCATTTT. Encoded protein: CASSDQGQASSNQPQHF.